A single sample is the source of the 15 T cell receptor beta chains below, sequenced in a study of molecular identifiers for immune sequencing clone quantification. TCRdb passed the PCR reads through MiXCR, listing each CDR3 protein once. This table has roughly 300,000 distinct CDR3 sequences, 24% appearing once. Sequencing was carried out using naive CD8+ T cells from blood, with Jurkat cell RNA spiked in. The subset is: FACS-sorted CD8+CD4-CCR7+CD45RA+ naive T cells. These receptors originate from a human donor in good health. Some libraries in this study had Jurkat cell RNA spiked in.

This clonotype was observed a handful of times. The chain joins TRBV30 to TRBJ2-7; unclear D gene. The CDR3 spans 15 residues. Trimming removed 0 bases from V and 0 bases from J, with 12 bases in between. CDR1 and CDR2 (germline): GTSNPN, SVGIG (reference sequence). CDR3 amino acids: CAWSVSTEASYEQYF. The CDR3 DNA sequence: TGTGCCTGGAGTGTATCTACAGAAGCCTCCTACGAGCAGTACTTC.

A note on this clonotype: At one end, the junction sequence differs from germline, possibly due to a read error. V gene TRBV5-1 combines with J gene TRBJ2-5; 8 nucleotides match TRBD2. CDR3 length: 15 residues. Germline V CDR1 and CDR2: SGHRS, YFSETQ. The CDR3 is CAGSPTGRVRGTQWF. The CDR3 nucleotides read TGCGCCGGCAGCCCGACCGGGAGGGTCCGGGGGACCCAGTGGTTC. Full variable domain (rest looked up from reference TRBV5-1 and TRBJ2-5): KAGVTQTPRYLIKTRGQQVTLSCSPISGHRSVSWYQQTPGQGLQFLFEYFSETQRNKGNFPGRFSGRQFSNSRSEMNVSTLELGDSALYLCAGSPTGRVRGTQWFGPGTRLLVL.

Regarding this clonotype: Being one base from a much bigger clone, this may be a read error. The CDR3, as DNA: TGTGCCACCAGTGACGGCACTGAAGCTTCCTTT. Translating gives CATSDGTEASF. The J gene is TRBJ1-1, the V gene TRBV24-1; D remains ambiguous. The CDR3 is 11 amino acids. Germline lookup yields CDR1 KGHDR and CDR2 SFDVKD.

This clonotype was counted at least ten times. The chain combines TRBV29-1 with TRBJ1-1; D is uncertain. The V gene lost 4 bases and the J gene lost 5 bases, with 5 bases spanning the gap. The CDR3 has 10 amino acids. The germline gives CDR1 SQVTM, CDR2 ANQGSEA. The CDR3 region has the DNA TGCAGCGTTGTGAGTACTGAAGCTTTCTTT. This sequence encodes CSVVSTEAFF. The full variable domain, its missing parts supplied by reference TRBV29-1 and TRBJ1-1, is SAVISQKPSRDICQRGTSLTIQCQVDSQVTMMFWYRQQPGQSLTLIATANQGSEATYESGFVIDKFPISRPNLTFSTLTVSNMSPEDSSIYLCSVVSTEAFFGQGTRLTVV.

Of note for this clonotype: A much larger clonotype is one base distant, so this may be a read error. The CDR3 ends on some other residue instead of the conserved phenylalanine or tryptophan, so this is likely a read error. The chain links TRBV5-3 to TRBJ2-2; the D gene is possibly TRBD1 (7 bases). TRBV5-3 is assigned to the ORF class and has an uncertain function. The CDR3 spans 16 residues. CDR3 DNA sequence: TGTGCCAGCAGCTTGGCGGGACAGCTGAACACCGGGGAGCTGTTTTTA. Protein sequence: CASSLAGQLNTGELFL.

Ten or more counts support this clonotype. This chain connects TRBV7-2 to TRBJ1-5, with D maybe TRBD1 (5 bases). With 5 bases removed from V and 0 bases from J, the gap between germline ends came to 11 bases. The CDR3 spans 15 residues. The germline gives CDR1 SGHTA, CDR2 FQGNSA. CDR3 protein: CASSPGGFSNQPQHF. As DNA, the CDR3 is TGTGCCAGCAGCCCTGGGGGGTTTAGCAATCAGCCCCAGCATTTT. Full variable domain (outside the CDR3, taken from reference TRBV7-2 and TRBJ1-5): GAGVSQSPSNKVTEKGKDVELRCDPISGHTALYWYRQSLGQGLEFLIYFQGNSAPDKSGLPSDRFSAERTGGSVSTLTIQRTQQEDSAVYLCASSPGGFSNQPQHFGDGTRLSIL.

This clonotype was found a few times. V and J are TRBV13 and TRBJ2-7; D remains unclear. CDR3 length: 13 residues. Germline CDR1 is PRHDT and CDR2 is FYEKMQ (reference sequence). Trimming took off 5 bases at V and 2 bases at J, with 10 bases between the two ends. For the CDR3, the DNA is TGTGCCAGCAGCCCCCTCCTGGCCTACGAGCAGTACTTC. Protein sequence: CASSPLLAYEQYF.

In this sample, this clonotype turned up once. The chain uses TRBV20-1 and TRBJ2-7; no firm D call. V lost 2 bases, J lost 2 bases, and 13 bases lay in between. This CDR3 region has 14 residues. Germline lookup yields CDR1 DFQATT and CDR2 SNEGSKA (reference sequence). The CDR3: CSARNIRGPYEQYF. CDR3 nucleotide sequence: TGCAGTGCTAGAAACATTCGAGGCCCCTACGAGCAGTACTTC.

This clonotype was seen ten or more times. This rearrangement joins TRBV7-9 to TRBJ1-1; 8 positions match TRBD1. The CDR3 loop spans 14 amino acids. With V trimmed by 3 bases and J by 4 bases, 4 bases remained unmatched. Looked up from germline, CDR1 is SEHNR and CDR2 is FQNEAQ (reference sequence). The CDR3 region is CASSFFDRGTEAFF. For the CDR3, the DNA is TGTGCCAGCAGCTTCTTCGACAGGGGCACTGAAGCTTTCTTT.

The chain is built from TRBV27 and TRBJ2-7; 10 bases are shared with TRBD2. Germline CDR1 reads MNHEY; CDR2 reads SMNVEV (reference sequence). V shed 8 bases, J shed 5 bases, and the junction held 9 bases outside the gene matches. The CDR3 has 14 amino acids. This CDR3 is CASRPGLATHEQYF. CDR3 coding DNA: TGTGCCAGCCGACCGGGACTAGCGACACACGAGCAGTACTTC.

The chain employs TRBV3-1 and TRBJ2-3; 8 nucleotides line up with TRBD2. CDR1 and CDR2 (germline): LGHDT, YNNKEL (reference sequence). J was trimmed by 2 bases and V by 3 bases; bases with no gene match: 7. The CDR3 loop spans 16 amino acids. CDR3 coding DNA: TGTGCCAGCAGCCAGCTGCGGGAGGCCAACACAGATACGCAGTATTTT. This translates into CASSQLREANTDTQYF.

The gene calls are TRBV4-1 and TRBJ2-7; TRBD2 might be the D (6 bases). Germline loops: CDR1 MGHRA, CDR2 YSYEKL. The V end was cut by 1 base, the J end by 0 bases, with 10 bases between. The CDR3 is made up of 15 amino acids. CDR3: CASSQGLAHSYEQYF. CDR3 coding DNA: TGCGCCAGCAGCCAAGGGCTAGCGCACTCCTACGAGCAGTACTTC.

For this clonotype: A clone one base away is much larger, so this may be a read error. The J gene is TRBJ2-7, the V gene TRBV6-2 or TRBV6-3, with 7 positions matching TRBD1. This CDR3 has 13 residues. Per germline, CDR1 MNHEY and CDR2 SVGEGT. The CDR3 coding sequence is TGTACCAGCAGTTACGCAGGGGGTAGCGAGCAGTACTTC. Translating gives CTSSYAGGSEQYF.

This clonotype came up many times. This CDR3 reads CASSPTNSYNEQFF. The DNA for the CDR3 is TGTGCCAGCAGTCCGACAAACTCCTACAATGAGCAGTTCTTC. V and J are TRBV6-5 and TRBJ2-1; D is uncertain. Germline assignment: CDR1 MNHEY and CDR2 SVGAGI. The CDR3 totals 14 residues. Trimming cost V 5 bases and J 0 bases, with 8 bases left between them.

To note about this clonotype: A much larger clonotype is one base distant, so this may be a read error. The chain employs TRBV6-5 and TRBJ2-1, with D tentatively TRBD2 (5 bases). This CDR3 comprises 14 residues. Trimming took 6 bases from V and 9 from J, leaving 18 bases between them. Germline V gene sequence: CDR1 MNHEY, CDR2 SVGAGI. The CDR3 spells CASSYGLGDTEQFF. The CDR3 DNA is TGTGCCAGCAGCTATGGACTGGGCGACACTGAGCAGTTCTTC.